The entry below gives a single TCR beta chain sequence along with its context. The antigen is undetermined. Germline CDR1 is MNHEY and CDR2 is SVGAGI. This CDR3 is built from 15 residues. V was shortened by 2 bases and J by 4 bases, with 14 bases between the two germline ends. This sample is part of a study of radiotherapy plus CTLA-4 blockade in lung cancer. Study results and caveats: Expansion of tumor-derived TCR clones was observed in blood after radiotherapy plus ipilimumab. Response, reportedly, was best predicted by interferon-beta along with early blood T cell clone dynamics.

Assay used: immunoSEQ multiplex PCR; TCRdb lists only in-frame clones, some missing. Among some 27,000 clones, approximately 77% were seen once, and the ten largest hold about 24%. People whose metastatic non-small-cell lung cancer was chemo-refractory got focal radiation along with CTLA-4 blockade by ipilimumab. The rearrangement joins TRBV6-5 to TRBJ1-2; perhaps TRBD1 as D (5 bases). The material was peripheral blood, obtained from a patient treated with radiotherapy plus ipilimumab. The TCR originated in a human donor with non-small cell lung cancer that progressed on radiotherapy plus ipilimumab. In DNA form, the CDR3 reads TGTGCCAGCAGTTACGGGCAGGGAGACCTCTATGGCTACACCTTC. It specifies CASSYGQGDLYGYTF.